A selection of T cell receptor beta chains follows, all from one sample in a study of cytomegalovirus exposure and HLA in healthy donors. Using immunoSEQ multiplex PCR, the repertoire was profiled, and TCRdb retains in-frame clones only, with some absent. The table includes 150,000 to 200,000 clones, about 90% detected once. Sequencing was performed on PBMCs. The source is a woman aged 18-35 years in good health and CMV-seropositive. Both conserved end residues are trimmed from each CDR3. The D gene is left open where the match is weak.

V,D,CDR3
TRBV10-3,TRBD2,AIRDGTSSYEQY
TRBV30,NA,AYDRGSGNTIY
TRBV15,NA,ATSREEGGADTQY
TRBV19,TRBD2,ASSILAGGRNEQF
TRBV7-3,TRBD2,ASSLSGMGFDEQF
TRBV2,TRBD1,ASSDRDRVPGYT
TRBV7-9,TRBD1,ASSPFPRQGAANEQF
TRBV18,NA,ASSRGSSGINYNEQF
TRBV5-1,NA,ASRDTQDTQY
TRBV7-9,NA,ASQGRYSKNIQY
TRBV4-3,NA,ASSQEFDYPKQETQY
TRBV7-2,NA,ASSLVGGGTEAF
TRBV2,TRBD1,ASSERFEGATGNEQF
TRBV7-9,NA,ASSLPGANVLT
TRBV9,TRBD2,ASSSRLAGGADTQY
TRBV5-6,TRBD1,ASSLLTGNNYGYT
TRBV4-1,NA,ASSPIPGDEQY
TRBV19,TRBD1,ASRTTGRTHGYT
TRBV4-3,TRBD2,ASSQDRTSGYNEQF
TRBV6-1,NA,ASSGGLGAPEAF
TRBV5-1,TRBD1,ASSGGQVNEKLF
TRBV6-4,TRBD1,ASSLDRGETQY
TRBV7-9,NA,ASSSGSLRFGNTIY
TRBV7-8,NA,ASSLVIDEKLF
TRBV7-3,TRBD2,ASSPSGTGTGELF
TRBV5-1,TRBD1,ASSGSSTGAGYGYT
TRBV6-5,NA,ASSGGGNYGYT
TRBV7-6,TRBD2,ASSSQLAGGYNEQF
TRBV29-1,TRBD2,SVRPPGTSGRAGNEQF
TRBV19,NA,ASSILSSYNSPLH
TRBV30,TRBD2,AWTRLAGAQETQY
TRBV7-8,NA,ASSLDRRLGEKLF
TRBV5-1,NA,ASTGSGYTGELF
TRBV7-2,NA,ASTLEGTRSLNTEAF
TRBV21-1,NA,ASSKGELRDYEQY
TRBV19,NA,ASSNTWRYGYT
TRBV4-3,TRBD2,ASSQDREASCH
TRBV15,NA,ATSTSGHLSSYEQY
TRBV19,NA,ASSMLKSEKLF
TRBV27,NA,ASKRGGARVLNYGYT
TRBV28,TRBD1,ASSSQGAGWGNQPQH
TRBV7-2,TRBD1,ASSDWGTGTEAF
TRBV7-9,TRBD2,ASSLSGSTYEQY
TRBV11-3,TRBD2,ASSLFSGGYNEQF
TRBV4-3,NA,ASSQGGGRGGNTIY
TRBV7-3,TRBD2,ASSFPQREGPETQY
TRBV28,NA,ASSFGVTGELF
TRBV7-9,NA,ASSLAAGDTEAF
TRBV7-8,NA,ASSLTGGLSTDTQY